A selection of T cell receptor beta chains follows, all from one sample in a study of blood T cell repertoires in COVID-19. The table came from immunoSEQ multiplex PCR; TCRdb's copy has only in-frame clones and leaves some out. The table shows a few hundred thousand clones, with approximately 78% occurring only once. Source material: peripheral blood. All receptors come from a woman aged 18-29 years with acute or convalescent COVID-19. Both conserved end residues are part of each CDR3. Each record gives: V gene, D gene, J gene, clone size, CDR3 protein, CDR3 DNA. A D gene is named only where the DNA matches it firmly. The size field is filled for only some rows; it gives once, few, many or a size class.

v_gene: TRBV11-3; d_gene: TRBD1; j_gene: TRBJ2-4; abundance: NA; CDR3aa: CASSLGQGSKNIQYF; CDR3nt: TGTGCCAGCAGCTTGGGACAGGGGAGCAAAAACATTCAGTACTTC
v_gene: TRBV7-2; d_gene: NA; j_gene: TRBJ1-3; abundance: NA; CDR3aa: CASSLGGPGNTIYF; CDR3nt: TGTGCCAGCAGCTTGGGGGGGCCTGGAAACACCATATATTTT
v_gene: TRBV7-8; d_gene: NA; j_gene: TRBJ2-2; abundance: NA; CDR3aa: CASSSYMGWQGGPNTGELFF; CDR3nt: TGTGCCAGCAGCTCCTACATGGGCTGGCAGGGGGGTCCGAACACCGGGGAGCTGTTTTTT
v_gene: TRBV5-4; d_gene: TRBD1; j_gene: TRBJ2-7; abundance: NA; CDR3aa: CASSLAPGQGEEQYF; CDR3nt: TGTGCCAGCAGCTTGGCCCCGGGACAGGGGGAAGAGCAGTACTTC
v_gene: TRBV6-5; d_gene: NA; j_gene: TRBJ1-1; abundance: NA; CDR3aa: CASSRTFNTEAFF; CDR3nt: TGTGCCAGCAGCCGGACATTTAACACTGAAGCTTTCTTT
v_gene: TRBV15; d_gene: TRBD2; j_gene: TRBJ2-7; abundance: NA; CDR3aa: CATSRVAGGPLGEQYF; CDR3nt: TGTGCCACCAGCAGAGTTGCGGGAGGGCCTCTGGGCGAGCAGTACTTC
v_gene: TRBV29-1; d_gene: NA; j_gene: TRBJ1-1; abundance: NA; CDR3aa: CSVPSFGTEAFF; CDR3nt: TGCAGCGTCCCTAGCTTCGGCACTGAAGCTTTCTTT
v_gene: TRBV28; d_gene: TRBD1; j_gene: TRBJ2-3; abundance: NA; CDR3aa: CASSLLETGADTQYF; CDR3nt: TGTGCCAGCAGTTTACTTGAGACAGGGGCAGATACGCAGTATTTT
v_gene: TRBV4-3; d_gene: TRBD2; j_gene: TRBJ2-7; abundance: NA; CDR3aa: CASSPGLAAAYEQYF; CDR3nt: TGCGCCAGCAGCCCGGGACTAGCGGCCGCCTACGAGCAGTACTTC
v_gene: TRBV11-2; d_gene: NA; j_gene: TRBJ2-7; abundance: NA; CDR3aa: CASRGTTNYEQYF; CDR3nt: TGTGCCAGCAGAGGGACAACCAACTACGAGCAGTACTTC
v_gene: TRBV6-5; d_gene: TRBD2; j_gene: TRBJ2-1; abundance: NA; CDR3aa: CASTLSGRLNNEQFF; CDR3nt: TGTGCCAGCACCCTTAGCGGGAGGCTAAACAATGAGCAGTTCTTC
v_gene: TRBV7-9; d_gene: NA; j_gene: TRBJ2-2; abundance: few; CDR3aa: CASSQGLTPNTGELFF; CDR3nt: TGTGCCAGCAGCCAAGGACTAACACCGAACACCGGGGAGCTGTTTTTT
v_gene: TRBV7-9; d_gene: NA; j_gene: TRBJ2-3; abundance: few; CDR3aa: CASFRGRTDTQYF; CDR3nt: TGTGCCAGCTTTAGGGGTAGGACAGATACGCAGTATTTT
v_gene: TRBV5-1; d_gene: TRBD1; j_gene: TRBJ2-2; abundance: NA; CDR3aa: CASSWGQTNTGELFF; CDR3nt: TGCGCCAGCAGCTGGGGACAGACGAACACCGGGGAGCTGTTTTTT
v_gene: TRBV27; d_gene: TRBD1; j_gene: TRBJ2-7; abundance: NA; CDR3aa: CASSLTASWTGTYEQYF; CDR3nt: TGTGCCAGCAGTTTAACAGCCTCTTGGACAGGGACCTACGAGCAGTACTTC
v_gene: TRBV24-1; d_gene: TRBD1; j_gene: TRBJ2-6; abundance: NA; CDR3aa: CATSETGQSISGANVLTF; CDR3nt: TGTGCCACCAGTGAGACGGGACAGTCGATCTCTGGGGCCAACGTCCTGACTTTC
v_gene: TRBV3-1/TRBV3-2; d_gene: NA; j_gene: TRBJ2-7; abundance: NA; CDR3aa: CASSPMGSSFHEQYF; CDR3nt: TGTGCCAGCAGCCCGATGGGGAGTAGTTTTCACGAGCAGTACTTC
v_gene: TRBV2; d_gene: TRBD1; j_gene: TRBJ2-7; abundance: NA; CDR3aa: CASSEAGTDEQYF; CDR3nt: TGTGCCAGCAGTGAAGCTGGGACAGACGAGCAGTACTTC
v_gene: TRBV10-3; d_gene: TRBD2; j_gene: TRBJ2-5; abundance: NA; CDR3aa: CAISEEPSGSWQETQYF; CDR3nt: TGTGCCATCAGTGAAGAACCTAGCGGGAGTTGGCAAGAGACCCAGTACTTC
v_gene: TRBV2; d_gene: TRBD1; j_gene: TRBJ2-7; abundance: NA; CDR3aa: CASSVTGQGAYEQYF; CDR3nt: TGTGCCAGCAGTGTTACGGGACAGGGGGCTTACGAGCAGTACTTC
v_gene: TRBV27; d_gene: NA; j_gene: TRBJ1-4; abundance: NA; CDR3aa: CASSLSREPTNEKLFF; CDR3nt: TGTGCCAGCAGTTTATCGAGGGAACCAACTAATGAAAAACTGTTTTTT
v_gene: TRBV2; d_gene: TRBD1; j_gene: TRBJ1-1; abundance: NA; CDR3aa: CASSARTGRNTEAFF; CDR3nt: TGTGCCAGCAGTGCCCGGACAGGGAGGAACACTGAAGCTTTCTTT